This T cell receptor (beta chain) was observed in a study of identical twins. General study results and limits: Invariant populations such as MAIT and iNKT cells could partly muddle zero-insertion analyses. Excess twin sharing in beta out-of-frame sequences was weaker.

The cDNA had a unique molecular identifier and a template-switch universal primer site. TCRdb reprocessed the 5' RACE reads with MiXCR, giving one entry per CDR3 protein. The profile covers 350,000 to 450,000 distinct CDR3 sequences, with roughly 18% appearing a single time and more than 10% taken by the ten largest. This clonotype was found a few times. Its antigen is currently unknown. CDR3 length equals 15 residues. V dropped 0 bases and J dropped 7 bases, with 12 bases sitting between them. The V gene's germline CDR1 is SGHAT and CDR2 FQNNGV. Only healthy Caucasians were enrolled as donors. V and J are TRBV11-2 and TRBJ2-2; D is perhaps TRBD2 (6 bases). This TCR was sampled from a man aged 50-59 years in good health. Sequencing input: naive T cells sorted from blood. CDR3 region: CASSLEAGGNGELFF. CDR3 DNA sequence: TGTGCCAGCAGCTTAGAGGCCGGGGGTAACGGGGAGCTGTTTTTT. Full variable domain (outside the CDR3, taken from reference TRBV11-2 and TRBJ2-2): EAGVAQSPRYKIIEKRQSVAFWCNPISGHATLYWYQQILGQGPKLLIQFQNNGVVDDSQLPKDRFSAERLKGVDSTLKIQPAKLEDSAVYLCASSLEAGGNGELFFGEGSRLTVL.